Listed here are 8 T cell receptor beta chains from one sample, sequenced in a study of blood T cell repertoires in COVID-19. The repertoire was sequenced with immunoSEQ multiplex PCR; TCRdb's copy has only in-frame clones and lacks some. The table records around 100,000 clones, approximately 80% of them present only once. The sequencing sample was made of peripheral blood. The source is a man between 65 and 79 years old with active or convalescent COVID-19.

The CDR3 bases are TGTGCCAGCAGTACCGGGACAGGGGAGGAAGAGACCCAGTACTTC. This sequence encodes CASSTGTGEEETQYF. The chain links TRBV2 to TRBJ2-5; 10 nucleotides align to TRBD1. The CDR3 totals 15 residues. Germline V gives CDR1 SNHLY, CDR2 FYNNEI. After removal of 5 bases from V and 3 bases from J, the junction contained 6 bases not matched to a gene.

CDR3 DNA sequence: TGTGCCATCAGTGAGTCGGCCTCGAATGAGCAGTTCTTC. Encoded protein: CAISESASNEQFF. The chain uses TRBV10-3 and TRBJ2-1; the D is unclear. Trimming shortened V by 0 bases and J by 7 bases, and 7 bases separated the two germline ends. The CDR3 spans 13 residues. CDR1 and CDR2 from the germline V gene are ENHRY and SYGVKD.

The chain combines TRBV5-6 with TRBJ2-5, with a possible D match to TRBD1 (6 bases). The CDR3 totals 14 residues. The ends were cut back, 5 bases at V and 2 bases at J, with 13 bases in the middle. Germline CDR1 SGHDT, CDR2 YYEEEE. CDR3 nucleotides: TGTGCCAGCAGACGCGGACAGTTTCAAGAGACCCAGTACTTC. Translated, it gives CASRRGQFQETQYF.

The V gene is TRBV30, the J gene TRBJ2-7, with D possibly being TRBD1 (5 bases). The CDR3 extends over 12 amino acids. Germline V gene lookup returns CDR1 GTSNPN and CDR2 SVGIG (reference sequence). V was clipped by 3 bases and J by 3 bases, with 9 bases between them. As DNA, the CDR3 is TGTGCCTGGAGCGACAGTTACTACGAGCAGTACTTC. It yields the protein CAWSDSYYEQYF.

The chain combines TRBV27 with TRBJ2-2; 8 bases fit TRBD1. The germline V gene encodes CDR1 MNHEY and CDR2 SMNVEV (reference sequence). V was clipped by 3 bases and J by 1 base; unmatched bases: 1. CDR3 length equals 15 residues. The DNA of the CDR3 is TGTGCCAGCAGTTTCGGACAGGGGAACACCGGGGAGCTGTTTTTT. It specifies CASSFGQGNTGELFF.

The CDR3, as DNA: TGTGCCTGCGGGGACAGTCAATATAATTCACCCCTCCACTTT. As protein: CACGDSQYNSPLHF. V is TRBV30 and J is TRBJ1-6; 7 nucleotides match TRBD1. CDR3 length equals 14 residues. In germline, CDR1 is GTSNPN, CDR2 SVGIG (reference sequence). V lost 6 bases to trimming and J lost 4 bases; unmatched junction nucleotides: 6.

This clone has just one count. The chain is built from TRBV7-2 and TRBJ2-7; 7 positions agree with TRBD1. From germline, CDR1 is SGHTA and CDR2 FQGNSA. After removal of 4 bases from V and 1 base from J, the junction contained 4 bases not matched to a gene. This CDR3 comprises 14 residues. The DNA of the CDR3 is TGTGCCAGCAGCTCGACGACAGGGTCCTACGAGCAGTACTTC. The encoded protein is CASSSTTGSYEQYF.

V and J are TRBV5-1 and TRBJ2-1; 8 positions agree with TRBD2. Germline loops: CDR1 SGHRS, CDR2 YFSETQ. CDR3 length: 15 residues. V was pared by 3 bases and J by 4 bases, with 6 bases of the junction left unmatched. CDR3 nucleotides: TGCGCCAGCAGCTCCGGCCCTAGCGGGTACAATGAGCAGTTCTTC. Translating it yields CASSSGPSGYNEQFF.